Presented here are 25 T cell receptor beta chains from one specimen sequenced in a study of T cell repertoires in aging, cancer and after chemotherapy. TCR beta rearrangements were amplified from peripheral blood genomic DNA. Multiplex touch-down PCR with TRB-A/B primers amplified rearranged V-D-J TRB sequences. TCRdb called the multiplex PCR reads again in MiXCR, with one record for every CDR3 protein. The sample lists just over 9,000 distinct CDR3 sequences, 20% to 30% occurring once. Sequenced input: blood. The receptors come from a human donor with a blood cancer. The donor label of this sample is uncertain.

The V and J genes are TRBV7-2 and TRBJ2-5, with D possibly being TRBD1 (7 bases). The germline V and J ends were trimmed by 1 base and 4 bases, with 13 bases remaining between them. Germline V gene data show CDR1 as SGHTA and CDR2 as FQGNSA. This CDR3 region has 15 residues. CDR3 coding DNA: TGTGCCAGCAGCTTAGGGCCAGGGGGGCGAGAGACCCAGTACTTC. Protein product: CASSLGPGGRETQYF.

Within the sample, this clonotype is medium-sized. This chain joins TRBV29-1 and TRBJ2-2; D might be TRBD2 (5 bases). Trimming removed 4 bases at V and 2 bases at J, with 17 bases between. The V gene's germline CDR1 is SQVTM and CDR2 ANQGSEA. The length of the CDR3 is 16 residues. Here the CDR3 reads CSVGLGGSRNTGELFF. In nucleotides, the CDR3 is TGCAGCGTTGGACTCGGCGGGTCGAGAAACACCGGGGAGCTGTTTTTT.

The chain is built from TRBV27 and TRBJ2-1; D ambiguous. With 7 bases removed from V and 7 bases from J, the gap between germline ends came to 14 bases. This CDR3 spans 13 amino acids. Germline V gives CDR1 MNHEY, CDR2 SMNVEV (reference sequence). CDR3 in amino acids: CASNSPAMNEQFF. The CDR3 DNA follows: TGTGCCAGCAATTCCCCCGCTATGAATGAGCAGTTCTTC.

The chain employs TRBV9 and TRBJ2-5, with 15 bases lining up with TRBD2. CDR3 size: 17 residues. Germline CDR1 reads SGDLS; CDR2 reads YYNGEE. V lost 4 bases and J lost 4; bases outside the gene matches: 8. The CDR3 loop is CASSSGLAGGYGETQYF. Written as DNA, the CDR3 is TGTGCCAGCAGCTCGGGACTAGCGGGAGGCTACGGAGAGACCCAGTACTTC. Full variable domain (missing parts from reference TRBV9 and TRBJ2-5): DSGVTQTPKHLITATGQRVTLRCSPRSGDLSVYWYQQSLDQGLQFLIQYYNGEERAKGNILERFSAQQFPDLHSELNLSSLELGDSALYFCASSSGLAGGYGETQYFGPGTRLLVL.

The table lists this clonotype with many counts. The gene calls are TRBV6-6 and TRBJ2-6; TRBD1 matches at 7 bases. The CDR3 sequence is 18 residues long. V lost 0 bases to trimming and J lost 1 base; unmatched junction nucleotides: 6. Germline V gene sequence: CDR1 MNHNY, CDR2 SVGAGI (reference sequence). CDR3 residues: CASSYSRGRLSGANVLTF. In DNA form, the CDR3 reads TGTGCCAGCAGTTACTCTAGGGGGCGGTTGTCTGGGGCCAACGTCCTGACTTTC.

This clonotype was seen many times. V usage is TRBV19 and J usage is TRBJ2-7; D tentatively fits TRBD1 or TRBD2 (5 bases each). Between the trimmed V and J ends, which lost 1 base and 0 bases, there was a span of 13 bases. CDR3 size: 16 residues. CDR1 is LNHDA, CDR2 SQIVND, per germline (reference sequence). The CDR3: CASSIGRGDPSYEQYF. The CDR3 bases are TGTGCCAGTAGTATAGGGAGAGGGGACCCCTCCTACGAGCAGTACTTC.

On this clonotype itself: One base away lies a much larger clone, so this may be a sequencing read error. The chain recombines TRBV5-1 with TRBJ2-1; D remains ambiguous. The CDR3 is made up of 14 amino acids. Trimming took 3 bases from V and 8 from J, leaving 15 bases between them. The germline gives CDR1 SGHRS, CDR2 YFSETQ. The CDR3 DNA is TGCGCCAGCAGCTCCCCTGGGTCACCCTATGAGCAGTTCTTC. As protein: CASSSPGSPYEQFF.

This clonotype was counted between two and nine times. The chain links TRBV11-2 to TRBJ2-5; TRBD2 matches 14 bases. This CDR3 is built from 16 residues. CDR1 SGHAT and CDR2 FQNNGV come from the germline V gene. V gave up 5 bases and J gave up 5 bases; unmatched junction bases: 7. CDR3 sequence: CASSVGTSGSMETQYF. The CDR3 nucleotides read TGTGCCAGCAGCGTCGGGACTAGCGGGAGTATGGAGACCCAGTACTTC.

This clonotype was seen more than once but under ten times. The chain links TRBV12-3 or TRBV12-4 to TRBJ2-3, with D uncertain. This CDR3 contains 15 residues. The ends were cut back, 2 bases at V and 3 bases at J, with 12 bases in the middle. The CDR3 coding sequence is TGTGCCAGCAGTTTATTGTCGACGGCGACAGATACGCAGTATTTT. Protein product: CASSLLSTATDTQYF.

A remark on this clonotype: This may be a read error, as it is one base from a much larger clone. V usage is TRBV29-1 and J usage is TRBJ1-1, with TRBD1 matching 8 bases. The CDR3 contains 11 residues. The germline V gene has CDR1 SQVTM and CDR2 ANQGSEA. V shed 5 bases and J 8 bases; nucleotides not matched to a gene: 4. The CDR3 spells CSVIRDREAFF. For the CDR3, the DNA is TGCAGCGTTATCCGGGACAGGGAAGCTTTCTTT.

Relative to its sample, this clonotype is medium-sized. V usage is TRBV13 and J usage is TRBJ2-5; unclear D gene. Trimming left V 2 bases short and J 4 bases short, with 14 bases between. Germline V gene data show CDR1 as PRHDT and CDR2 as FYEKMQ (reference sequence). This CDR3 contains 15 residues. The CDR3, as DNA: TGTGCCAGCAGCTTACTATCCGACTCGGGAGAGACCCAGTACTTC. This translates into CASSLLSDSGETQYF.

V and J are TRBV19 and TRBJ2-7, with 9 bases that match TRBD1. CDR3 length: 16 amino acids. CDR1 and CDR2 (germline): LNHDA, SQIVND (reference sequence). The J segment lost 4 bases and the V segment lost 6 bases, leaving 13 bases of the junction unmatched. This chain's CDR3 is CASSPDSLQGAYEQYF. DNA of the CDR3: TGTGCCAGTAGCCCGGATTCCTTACAGGGGGCGTACGAGCAGTACTTC. The full variable domain, in which reference TRBV19 and TRBJ2-7 provide the parts outside the CDR3, is DGGITQSPKYLFRKEGQNVTLSCEQNLNHDAMYWYRQDPGQGLRLIYYSQIVNDFQKGDIAEGYSVSREKKESFPLTVTSAQKNPTAFYLCASSPDSLQGAYEQYFGPGTRLTVT.

The V call is TRBV10-1, the J call TRBJ2-3; possibly TRBD1 for D (6 bases). CDR1 and CDR2 (germline): WNHNN, SYGVQD (reference sequence). This CDR3 is 16 amino acids long. V was clipped by 1 base and J by 0 bases, with 11 bases between them. CDR3 protein: CASSEFRGLSTDTQYF. CDR3 sequence (DNA): TGCGCCAGCAGTGAGTTCAGGGGTCTCAGCACAGATACGCAGTATTTT.

This clonotype was found a few times. The chain is built from TRBV7-9 and TRBJ1-2, with 9 bases fitting TRBD1. Germline trimming cut 5 bases from V and 3 bases from J; bases unmatched to any gene: 7. This CDR3 is built from 15 residues. From germline, CDR1 is SEHNR and CDR2 FQNEAQ (reference sequence). Written as DNA, the CDR3 is TGTGCCAGCAGCAAGAACAGGGGGCCGGACTATGGCTACACCTTC. Its protein is CASSKNRGPDYGYTF.

J is TRBJ1-5 and V is TRBV2, with D unclear. Germline V CDR1 and CDR2: SNHLY, FYNNEI. This CDR3 has 15 amino acids. Trimming left V 4 bases short and J 0 bases short, with 10 bases between. The DNA for the CDR3 is TGTGCCAGCAGTGCAGTACCGGGTAGCAATCAGCCCCAGCATTTT. It encodes CASSAVPGSNQPQHF.

This clonotype is labeled as medium-sized. The J gene is TRBJ2-1, the V gene TRBV15; 8 bases are a match to TRBD1. Trimming removed 8 bases from V and 0 bases from J; junction bases left unmatched: 12. The V gene's germline CDR1 is LNHNV and CDR2 YYDKDF (reference sequence). CDR3 length equals 17 residues. The CDR3 is CATYAGGLMSSYNEQFF. CDR3 in DNA: TGTGCCACCTATGCAGGGGGCCTAATGAGCTCCTACAATGAGCAGTTCTTC.

The chain couples TRBV7-3 to TRBJ2-3, with D perhaps matching TRBD2 (7 bases). CDR1 SGHTA and CDR2 FQGTGA come from the germline V gene. This CDR3 contains 18 residues. V dropped 1 base and J dropped 1 base, with 18 bases sitting between them. In DNA form, the CDR3 reads TGTGCCAGCAGCTTAAGAGGGGGGAGCGGGGAACGCACAGATACGCAGTATTTT. Its translation: CASSLRGGSGERTDTQYF.

By its share, this clonotype is medium-sized. The chain carries TRBV19 and TRBJ2-7; no clear D gene. Trimming shortened V by 4 bases and J by 7 bases, and 17 bases separated the two germline ends. CDR1 LNHDA and CDR2 SQIVND come from the germline V gene (reference sequence). This CDR3 has 14 amino acids. CDR3 sequence (DNA): TGTGCCAGTAGTAAGTCAGCCGAAGGTAAAGAGCAGTACTTC. This translates into CASSKSAEGKEQYF.

V and J are TRBV14 and TRBJ2-2; D gene uncertain. V was cut by 1 base and J by 5 bases, with 20 bases left in between. CDR1 and CDR2 (germline): SGHDN, FVKESK. This CDR3 region has 18 residues. CDR3: CASSQVRVGYRWTGELFF. The CDR3 DNA reads TGTGCCAGCAGCCAAGTACGCGTGGGTTATCGGTGGACCGGGGAGCTGTTTTTT.

This clonotype was picked up a small number of times. The chain combines TRBV5-6 with TRBJ1-6; D unresolved. This CDR3 has 13 amino acids. CDR1 and CDR2 from the germline V gene are SGHDT and YYEEEE. V was cut by 8 bases and J by 0 bases, with 6 bases left in between. DNA of the CDR3: TGTGCCAGTCGGGGCTCCTATAATTCACCCCTCCACTTT. Amino acid sequence: CASRGSYNSPLHF. Based on the CDR3 plus reference TRBV5-6 and TRBJ1-6, the full variable domain is DAGVTQSPTHLIKTRGQQVTLRCSPKSGHDTVSWYQQALGQGPQFIFQYYEEEERQRGNFPDRFSGHQFPNYSSELNVNALLLGDSALYLCASRGSYNSPLHFGNGTRLTVT.

By share, this clonotype counts as medium-sized. V usage is TRBV6-1 and J usage is TRBJ2-1; 7 nucleotides match TRBD2. Germline loops: CDR1 MNHNS, CDR2 SASEGT. The CDR3 contains 14 residues. V lost 5 bases to trimming and J lost 5 bases; unmatched junction nucleotides: 6. The CDR3 DNA reads TGTGCCAGCAGTAGAGCGGGAACCGACAATGAGCAGTTCTTC. Translating gives CASSRAGTDNEQFF.

The CDR3 DNA is TGTGCCACCAGCTCGCTAGCAGAACCTCAGGAGACCCAGTACTTC. This translates into CATSSLAEPQETQYF. The chain couples TRBV24-1 to TRBJ2-5, with D possibly matching TRBD2 (5 bases). Germline values: CDR1 KGHDR, CDR2 SFDVKD. Trimming cost V 7 bases and J 5 bases, with 19 bases left between them. There are 15 residues in the CDR3.

This chain uses TRBV28 with TRBJ2-7; TRBD2 agrees at 9 bases. Unmatched junction bases numbered 8, after V lost 5 bases and J lost 3 bases. The germline CDR1 and CDR2 sequences are MDHEN and SYDVKM. This CDR3 region has 15 residues. Here the CDR3 DNA reads TGTGCCAGCAGTCCCCGGAGAGCGGGGGGCTACGAGCAGTACTTC. It specifies CASSPRRAGGYEQYF.

This clonotype showed up many times. In DNA form, the CDR3 reads TGTGCCAGCGGACTAGCGGGAGGCCCCTACAATGAGCAGTTCTTC. As protein: CASGLAGGPYNEQFF. This sequence joins TRBV6-1 and TRBJ2-1, with 14 positions matching TRBD2. Germline lookup yields CDR1 MNHNS and CDR2 SASEGT. V shed 8 bases and J 2 bases; nucleotides not matched to a gene: 2. This CDR3 contains 15 residues.

This clonotype is labeled medium-sized. The rearrangement links TRBV5-4 to TRBJ2-2; D uncertain. The V and J ends lost 4 bases and 1 base respectively, with 11 bases between them. Germline-derived CDR1 and CDR2 are SGHNT and YYREEE (reference sequence). This CDR3 spans 15 amino acids. Written as DNA, the CDR3 is TGTGCCAGCAGCCCAGATCCGGGGAACACCGGGGAGCTGTTTTTT. This gives the protein CASSPDPGNTGELFF.